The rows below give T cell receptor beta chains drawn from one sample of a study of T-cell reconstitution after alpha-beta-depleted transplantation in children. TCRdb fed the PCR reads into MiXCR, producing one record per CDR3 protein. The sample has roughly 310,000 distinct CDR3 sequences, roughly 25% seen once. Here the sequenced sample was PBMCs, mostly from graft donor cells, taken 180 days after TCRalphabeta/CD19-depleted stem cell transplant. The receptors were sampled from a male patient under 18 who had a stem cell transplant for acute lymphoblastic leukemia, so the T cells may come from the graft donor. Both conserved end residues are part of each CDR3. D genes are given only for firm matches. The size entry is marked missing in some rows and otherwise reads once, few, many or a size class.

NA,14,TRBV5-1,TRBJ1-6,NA,CASSLLPTHSPLHF,TGCGCCAGCAGCTTGCTTCCTACCCACTCACCCCTCCACTTT
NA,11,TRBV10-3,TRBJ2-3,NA,CAISELDTQYF,TGTGCCATCAGTGAGCTGGATACGCAGTATTTT
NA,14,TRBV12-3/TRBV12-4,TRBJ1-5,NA,CASSLVVRLESQHF,TGTGCCAGCAGTTTAGTGGTCAGGCTGGAGTCCCAGCATTTT
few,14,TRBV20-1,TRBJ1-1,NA,CSARKTTVNTEAFF,TGCAGTGCTAGGAAAACCACAGTGAACACTGAAGCTTTCTTT
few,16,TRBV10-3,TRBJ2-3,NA,CAISAPRGGAPDTQYF,TGTGCCATCAGTGCCCCACGTGGGGGGGCCCCAGATACGCAGTATTTT
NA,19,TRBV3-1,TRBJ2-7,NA,CASSQEGYGDGSSSYEQYF,TGTGCCAGCAGCCAAGAAGGATACGGCGATGGCTCATCCTCCTACGAGCAGTACTTC
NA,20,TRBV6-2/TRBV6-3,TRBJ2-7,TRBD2,CASSSRRSGGLRETSYEQYF,TGTGCCAGCAGTTCACGCCGAAGCGGGGGCCTGCGGGAGACCTCCTACGAGCAGTACTTC
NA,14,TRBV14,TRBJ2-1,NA,CASSHRGTYNEQFF,TGTGCCAGCAGCCACAGGGGCACCTACAATGAGCAGTTCTTC
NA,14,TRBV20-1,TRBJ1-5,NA,CSASLLGGGQPQHF,TGCAGTGCTAGTCTTCTCGGGGGAGGCCAGCCCCAGCATTTT
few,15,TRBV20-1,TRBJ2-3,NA,CSARDLWGRTDTQYF,TGCAGTGCTAGAGATTTGTGGGGGCGCACAGATACGCAGTATTTT
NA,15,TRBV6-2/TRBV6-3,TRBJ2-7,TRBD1,CASGGRTGPAYEQYF,TGTGCCAGCGGAGGACGGACAGGTCCTGCCTACGAGCAGTACTTC
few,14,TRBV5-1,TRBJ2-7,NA,CASSLRPEKLEQYF,TGCGCCAGCAGCTTGAGGCCAGAGAAGCTCGAGCAGTACTTC
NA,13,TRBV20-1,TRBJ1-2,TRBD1,CSASQTGGYGYTF,TGCAGTGCTAGCCAAACAGGGGGCTATGGCTACACCTTC
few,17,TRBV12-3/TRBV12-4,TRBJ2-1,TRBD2,CASSPYSGSGSYNEQFF,TGTGCCAGCAGTCCATATAGCGGGAGTGGTTCCTACAATGAGCAGTTCTTC
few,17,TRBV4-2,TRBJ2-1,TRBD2,CASSLGPGREGYNEQFF,TGTGCCAGCAGCCTCGGGCCGGGGAGGGAGGGGTACAATGAGCAGTTCTTC
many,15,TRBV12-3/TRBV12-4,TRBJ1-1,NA,CASSPGQGGGTEAFF,TGTGCCAGCAGTCCGGGCCAGGGAGGGGGCACTGAAGCTTTCTTT
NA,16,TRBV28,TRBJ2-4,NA,CASSLGGGGAKNIQYF,TGTGCCAGCAGTTTGGGGGGCGGGGGAGCCAAAAACATTCAGTACTTC
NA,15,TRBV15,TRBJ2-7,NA,CATSRDEQGYYEQYF,TGTGCCACCAGCAGAGATGAACAGGGTTACTACGAGCAGTACTTC
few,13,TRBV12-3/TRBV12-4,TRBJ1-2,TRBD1,CASSFPRGYGYTF,TGTGCCAGCAGTTTCCCCAGGGGGTATGGCTACACCTTC
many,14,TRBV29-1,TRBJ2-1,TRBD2,CSVEVGGPYNEQFF,TGCAGCGTTGAAGTGGGAGGGCCCTACAATGAGCAGTTCTTC
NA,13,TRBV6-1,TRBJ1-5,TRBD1,CASRGQGDQPQHF,TGTGCCAGCAGGGGACAGGGGGATCAGCCCCAGCATTTT
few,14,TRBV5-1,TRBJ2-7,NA,CASSSQRRSYEQYF,TGCGCCAGCAGCTCCCAAAGGCGCAGTTACGAGCAGTACTTC
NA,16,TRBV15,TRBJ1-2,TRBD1,CATSRDLGQGAYGYTF,TGTGCCACCAGCAGAGACCTTGGACAGGGTGCCTATGGCTACACCTTC
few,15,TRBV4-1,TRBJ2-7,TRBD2,CASSLQEASGYEQYF,TGCGCCAGCAGCCTCCAAGAAGCTAGCGGGTACGAGCAGTACTTC
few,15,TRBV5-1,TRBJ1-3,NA,CASSPSGTAGNTIYF,TGCGCCAGCAGCCCCTCAGGGACCGCCGGAAACACCATATATTTT
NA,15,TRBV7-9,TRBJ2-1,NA,CASSTAGFSYNEQFF,TGTGCCAGCAGCACAGCCGGGTTCAGTTACAATGAGCAGTTCTTC
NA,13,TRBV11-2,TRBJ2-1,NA,CASSLELPSRQFF,TGTGCCAGCAGCTTAGAACTTCCTTCAAGGCAGTTCTTC
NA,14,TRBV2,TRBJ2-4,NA,CASSSTRAKNIQYF,TGTGCCAGCAGTTCTACCCGGGCCAAAAACATTCAGTACTTC
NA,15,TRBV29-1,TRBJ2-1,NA,CSVEGLISSYNEQFF,TGCAGCGTTGAGGGACTGATAAGCTCCTACAATGAGCAGTTCTTC
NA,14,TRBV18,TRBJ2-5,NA,CASSPGLRQETQYF,TGTGCCAGCTCACCCGGTCTGCGCCAAGAGACCCAGTACTTC
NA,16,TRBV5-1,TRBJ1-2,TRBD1,CASSLGRTGGLYGYTF,TGCGCCAGCAGCTTGGGTCGGACAGGGGGACTTTATGGCTACACCTTC
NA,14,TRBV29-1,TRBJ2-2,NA,CSVERGTYTGELFF,TGCAGCGTTGAACGGGGCACCTACACCGGGGAGCTGTTTTTT
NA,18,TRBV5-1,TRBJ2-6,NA,CASRYLQGGRAGPNVLTF,TGCGCCAGCAGGTATTTACAGGGAGGTAGGGCTGGGCCCAACGTCCTGACTTTC
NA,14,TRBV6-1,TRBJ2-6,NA,CASRGLSGANVLTF,TGTGCCAGCAGGGGCCTCTCTGGGGCCAACGTCCTGACTTTC
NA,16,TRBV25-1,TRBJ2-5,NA,CASSVGRDTTGETQYF,TGTGCCAGCAGTGTTGGTCGGGACACCACGGGGGAGACCCAGTACTTC
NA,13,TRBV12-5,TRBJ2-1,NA,CASGLVDSGEQFF,TGTGCTAGTGGTTTGGTTGACAGCGGTGAGCAGTTCTTC
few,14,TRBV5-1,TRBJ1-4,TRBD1,CASSTGTGEEKLFF,TGCGCCAGCAGCACCGGGACAGGGGAGGAAAAACTGTTTTTT
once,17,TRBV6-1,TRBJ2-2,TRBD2,CASTQGPGLAMRGELFF,TGTGCCAGCACCCAGGGACCGGGACTAGCGATGAGGGGGGAGCTGTTTTTT
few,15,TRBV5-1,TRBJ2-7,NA,CASSRWVGGSYEQYF,TGCGCCAGCAGCCGGTGGGTTGGCGGATCCTACGAGCAGTACTTC
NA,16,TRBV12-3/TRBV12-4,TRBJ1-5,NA,CASSNRQPWSNQPQHF,TGTGCCAGCAGTAACCGACAGCCATGGAGCAATCAGCCCCAGCATTTT
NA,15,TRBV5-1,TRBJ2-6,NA,CASSQKLSGANVQTF,TGCGCCAGCAGCCAGAAACTGTCTGGGGCCAACGTCCAGACTTTC
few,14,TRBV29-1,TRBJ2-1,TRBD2,CSVVSSGRANEQFF,TGCAGCGTTGTATCTAGCGGGAGGGCCAATGAGCAGTTCTTC
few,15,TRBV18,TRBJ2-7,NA,CASSPRQPISYEQYF,TGTGCCAGCTCACCCCGACAGCCGATCTCCTACGAGCAGTACTTC
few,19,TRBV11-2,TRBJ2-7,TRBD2,CASSSPGLAGWSSSYEQYF,TGTGCCAGCAGCTCCCCGGGACTAGCAGGATGGAGCAGCTCCTACGAGCAGTACTTC
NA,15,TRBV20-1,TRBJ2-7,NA,CSASGGAGRTYEQYF,TGCAGTGCTAGTGGGGGGGCGGGCCGAACCTACGAGCAGTACTTC
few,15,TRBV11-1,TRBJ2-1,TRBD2,CASSLGTSTYNEQFF,TGTGCCAGCAGCTTAGGGACTAGCACCTACAATGAGCAGTTCTTC
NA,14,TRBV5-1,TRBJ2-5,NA,CASSLARTQETQYF,TGCGCCAGCAGCTTGGCCAGGACCCAAGAGACCCAGTACTTC
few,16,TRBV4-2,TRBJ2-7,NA,CASSQEGPSRNYEQYF,TGTGCCAGCAGCCAAGAAGGGCCTAGCCGAAACTACGAGCAGTACTTC
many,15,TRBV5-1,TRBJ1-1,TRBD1,CASSLYSGGSTEAFF,TGCGCCAGCAGCTTGTATTCAGGGGGGAGCACTGAAGCTTTCTTT
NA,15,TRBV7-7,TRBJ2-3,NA,CASSSTQGRGDTQYF,TGTGCCAGCAGCTCTACCCAGGGGAGAGGGGATACGCAGTATTTT
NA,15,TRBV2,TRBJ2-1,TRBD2,CASRDREGPRNEQFF,TGTGCCAGCAGGGATCGGGAGGGCCCAAGGAATGAGCAGTTCTTC
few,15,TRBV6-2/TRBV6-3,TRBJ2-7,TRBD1,CASRTRDRGTYEQYF,TGTGCCAGCAGAACCCGGGACAGGGGCACCTACGAGCAGTACTTC
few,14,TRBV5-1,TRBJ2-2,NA,CASSLNEVTGELFF,TGCGCCAGCAGCCTAAATGAAGTTACCGGGGAGCTGTTTTTT
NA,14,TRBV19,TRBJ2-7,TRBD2,CASSILAGNYEQYF,TGTGCCAGTAGTATACTAGCGGGAAATTACGAGCAGTACTTC
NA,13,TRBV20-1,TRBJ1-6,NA,CSAPLRGYAPLHF,TGCAGTGCTCCTCTGCGGGGGTACGCACCCCTCCACTTT
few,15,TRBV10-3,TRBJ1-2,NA,CAISADGTVAYGYTF,TGTGCCATCAGTGCGGATGGGACCGTGGCCTATGGCTACACCTTC
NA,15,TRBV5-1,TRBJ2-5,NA,CASSFGTSGQETQYF,TGCGCCAGCAGCTTTGGGACTTCGGGCCAAGAGACCCAGTACTTC
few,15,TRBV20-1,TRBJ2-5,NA,CSARPQLKSGETQYF,TGCAGTGCTAGGCCCCAGTTGAAATCAGGAGAGACCCAGTACTTC
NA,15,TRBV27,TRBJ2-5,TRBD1,CASSKTGQGKETQYF,TGTGCCAGCTCGAAAACCGGACAGGGCAAAGAGACCCAGTACTTC
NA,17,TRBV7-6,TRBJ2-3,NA,CASSLALSNSRGDTQYF,TGTGCCAGCAGCTTAGCGCTAAGTAATTCGAGGGGAGATACGCAGTATTTT